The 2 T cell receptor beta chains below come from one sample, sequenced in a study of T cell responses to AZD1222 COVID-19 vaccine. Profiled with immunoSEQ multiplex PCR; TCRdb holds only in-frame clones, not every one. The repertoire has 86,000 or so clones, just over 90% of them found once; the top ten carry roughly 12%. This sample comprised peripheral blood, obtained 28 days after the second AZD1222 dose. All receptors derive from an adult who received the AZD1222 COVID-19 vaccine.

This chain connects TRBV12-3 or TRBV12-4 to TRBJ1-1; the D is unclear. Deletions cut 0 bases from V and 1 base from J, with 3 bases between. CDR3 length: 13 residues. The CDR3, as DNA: TGTGCCAGCAGTTTAGCCGGGAACACTGAAGCTTTCTTT. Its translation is CASSLAGNTEAFF.

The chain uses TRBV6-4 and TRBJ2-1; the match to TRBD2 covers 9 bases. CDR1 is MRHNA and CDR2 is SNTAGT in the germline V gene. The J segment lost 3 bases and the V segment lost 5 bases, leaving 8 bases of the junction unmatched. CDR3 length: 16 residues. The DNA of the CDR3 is TGTGCCAGCAGTCACTTAGCGGGAGTGGGCTACAATGAGCAGTTCTTC. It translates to CASSHLAGVGYNEQFF.